The source of this TCR beta chain is a study of blood T cell repertoires in COVID-19. Whole-study context: In each case, the material was cDNA or gDNA derived from T cells, B-cell-depleted T cells, or PBMCs.

The table lists this clone with a count of one. Assay used: immunoSEQ multiplex PCR; TCRdb lists only in-frame clones, some missing. The sample includes roughly 200,000 clones, 70% to 80% seen only once; the top ten take around 5.4%. The CDR3 is made up of 15 amino acids. In germline, CDR1 is SGHTA, CDR2 FQGTGA. Trimming at V came to 4 bases and at J to 0 bases, leaving 1 base not matched to a gene. The Seattle site enrolled patients during active infection and followed them longitudinally. Source material: peripheral blood. J is TRBJ2-3 and V is TRBV7-3; 10 nucleotides line up with TRBD2. This receptor was obtained from a woman in her thirties or forties with COVID-19, enrolled during active disease. CDR3 sequence: CASSYSGGSTDTQYF. In DNA, the CDR3 is TGTGCCAGCAGCTATAGCGGGGGGAGCACAGATACGCAGTATTTT. Variable domain in full (rest from reference TRBV7-3 and TRBJ2-3): GAGVSQTPSNKVTEKGKYVELRCDPISGHTALYWYRQSLGQGPEFLIYFQGTGAADDSGLPNDRFFAVRPEGSVSTLKIQRTERGDSAVYLCASSYSGGSTDTQYFGPGTRLTVL.